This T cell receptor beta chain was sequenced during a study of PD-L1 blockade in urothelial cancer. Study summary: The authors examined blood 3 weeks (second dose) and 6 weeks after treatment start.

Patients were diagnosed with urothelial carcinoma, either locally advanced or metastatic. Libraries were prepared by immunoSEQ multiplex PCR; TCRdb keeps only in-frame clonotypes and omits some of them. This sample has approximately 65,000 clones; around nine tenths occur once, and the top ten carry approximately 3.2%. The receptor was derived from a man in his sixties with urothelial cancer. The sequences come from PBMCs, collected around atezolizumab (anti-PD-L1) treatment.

The CDR3 bases are TGTGCCAGCAGCTTGGAAAGTCTAGCGGGGACCCAGACCCAGTACTTC. It codes for CASSLESLAGTQTQYF. The genes are TRBV5-4 and TRBJ2-5; TRBD2 matches at 9 bases. CDR1 SGHNT and CDR2 YYREEE come from the germline V gene (reference sequence). This CDR3 is 16 amino acids long. J gave up 6 bases and V 0 bases, and 9 bases lay outside the gene matches. The full variable domain, with the rest looked up from reference TRBV5-4 and TRBJ2-5, is ETGVTQSPTHLIKTRGQQVTLRCSSQSGHNTVSWYQQALGQGPQFIFQYYREEENGRGNFPPRFSGLQFPNYSSELNVNALELDDSALYLCASSLESLAGTQTQYFGPGTRLLVL.